These 10 T cell receptor beta chains share one sample of origin, sequenced in a study of T-cell memory formation after mild COVID-19. Via MiXCR, TCRdb re-called the 5' RACE reads, giving one row per CDR3 protein. The sample has over 55,000 distinct CDR3 sequences; over 7.5% are singletons. The sample consisted of PBMCs or a T cell subset sorted from them (not recorded which). These receptors came from a man between 18 and 35 years old who had mild COVID-19 (a few samples of this study predate the infection). Cell type and time point are not known.

This clonotype was seen more than once but under ten times. V usage is TRBV5-4 and J usage is TRBJ2-5; D gene uncertain. The CDR3 contains 14 residues. Germline values: CDR1 SGHNT, CDR2 YYREEE (reference sequence). The V end lost 0 bases, the J end lost 5 bases, and 11 bases lay between the germline ends. For the CDR3, the DNA is TGTGCCAGCAGCTTGGTAGCAACCGGGGAGACCCAGTACTTC. Translating it yields CASSLVATGETQYF.

This clonotype was observed once. The chain is built from TRBV6-6 and TRBJ1-6; weak D call: TRBD1 (5 bases). The CDR3 runs 15 residues. With 6 bases removed from V and 7 bases from J, the gap between germline ends came to 16 bases. Germline V gives CDR1 MNHNY, CDR2 SVGAGI (reference sequence). The CDR3 region has the DNA TGTGCCAGCAGACCCCGGGGGGGAGGGAATTCACCCCTCCACTTT. Its protein is CASRPRGGGNSPLHF.

This clonotype has a handful of counts. V usage is TRBV20-1 and J usage is TRBJ2-5; D ambiguous. The CDR3 sequence is 13 residues long. Germline V gene sequence: CDR1 DFQATT, CDR2 SNEGSKA (reference sequence). Trimming removed 3 bases from V and 1 base from J, with 9 bases in between. The CDR3 loop is CSARALTQETQYF. CDR3 nucleotides: TGCAGTGCTAGGGCCCTGACCCAAGAGACCCAGTACTTC.

This clonotype has a handful of counts. The rearrangement joins TRBV3-1 to TRBJ2-2; 7 nucleotides agree with TRBD1. The CDR3 runs 13 residues. CDR1 is LGHDT, CDR2 YNNKEL, per germline (reference sequence). J lost 7 bases, V lost 4 bases, and 3 bases had no gene match. Written as DNA, the CDR3 is TGTGCCAGCAGCCGACAGGGAAACGGGGAGCTGTTTTTT. Translated: CASSRQGNGELFF.

The chain couples TRBV7-6 to TRBJ1-2; D ambiguous. The length of the CDR3 is 14 residues. Looked up from germline, CDR1 is SGHVS and CDR2 is FNYEAQ. V was clipped by 1 base and J by 4 bases, with 10 bases between them. CDR3 sequence: CASSLDHKLYGYTF. In DNA, the CDR3 is TGTGCCAGCAGCTTAGATCACAAGCTCTATGGCTACACCTTC.

The chain uses TRBV4-3 and TRBJ1-6, with 7 bases lining up with TRBD1. Germline assignment: CDR1 LGHNA and CDR2 YSLEER. V trimming: 0 bases; J trimming: 7 bases; junction bases outside the gene matches: 6. CDR3 size: 16 residues. In nucleotides, the CDR3 is TGCGCCAGCAGCCAAGATGAGGGGGCAGGGAATTCACCCCTCCACTTT. Protein: CASSQDEGAGNSPLHF.

This rearrangement joins TRBV2 to TRBJ2-1, with TRBD1 matching over 10 bases. V gave up 6 bases and J gave up 12 bases; unmatched junction bases: 11. Germline CDR1 SNHLY, CDR2 FYNNEI. The CDR3 runs to 14 residues. The CDR3 here is CASRAGTGAGGQFF. The CDR3 DNA reads TGTGCCAGCAGAGCCGGGACAGGGGCCGGGGGGCAGTTCTTC.

The CDR3 nucleotides are TGCAGTGCTTTGACGGGCAACTATGGCTACACCTTC. Translated, it gives CSALTGNYGYTF. J is TRBJ1-2 and V is TRBV20-1; no definite D call. The V gene lost 5 bases and the J gene lost 2 bases, with 9 bases spanning the gap. The germline V gene has CDR1 DFQATT and CDR2 SNEGSKA (reference sequence). CDR3 size: 12 residues.

This clonotype appeared a few times. This chain joins TRBV2 and TRBJ1-2; 8 bases match TRBD1. This CDR3 is built from 12 residues. Germline V gene data show CDR1 as SNHLY and CDR2 as FYNNEI. V shed 7 bases and J 6 bases; nucleotides not matched to a gene: 4. The CDR3 loop is CASKGQGNGYTF. The CDR3 region has the DNA TGTGCCAGCAAAGGACAGGGAAATGGCTACACCTTC.

This clonotype turned up a few times. The V call is TRBV5-1, the J call TRBJ1-3, with 9 bases identical to TRBD1. Per the germline V gene, CDR1 is SGHRS and CDR2 is YFSETQ. V was clipped by 6 bases and J by 4 bases; unmatched bases: 8. CDR3 size: 15 residues. CDR3 loop: CASTGQGSSGNTIYF. The CDR3 DNA is TGCGCCAGCACAGGACAGGGGTCATCGGGAAACACCATATATTTT.